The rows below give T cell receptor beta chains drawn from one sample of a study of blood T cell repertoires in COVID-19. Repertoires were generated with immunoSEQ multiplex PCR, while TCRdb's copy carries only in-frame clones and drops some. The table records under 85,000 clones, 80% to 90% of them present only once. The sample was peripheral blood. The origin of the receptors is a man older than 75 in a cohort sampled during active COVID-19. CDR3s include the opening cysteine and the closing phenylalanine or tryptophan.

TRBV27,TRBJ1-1,CASSRMEQFTTEAFF
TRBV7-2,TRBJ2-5,CASSRGGQETQYF
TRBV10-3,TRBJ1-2,CAMGLNYGYTF
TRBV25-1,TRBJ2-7,CASSGGYEQYF
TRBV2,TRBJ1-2,CASTDFYGYTF
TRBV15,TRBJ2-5,CATSSAGQAGQETQYF
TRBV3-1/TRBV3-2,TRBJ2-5,CASSQRSPQETQYF
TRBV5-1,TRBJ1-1,CASSLLLGGGPAFF
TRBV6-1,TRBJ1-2,CASSEGGLDGYTF
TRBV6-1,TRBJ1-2,CASSEKPQAGLGYTF
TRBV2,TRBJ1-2,CASTTGQAFLANYGYTF
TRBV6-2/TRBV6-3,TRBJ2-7,CASSSRYEQYF
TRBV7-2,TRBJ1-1,CASSLVGRNTEAFF
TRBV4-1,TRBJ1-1,CASSQRGGEGRRNTEAFF
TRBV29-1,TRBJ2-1,CSALDRGWGRHNEQFF
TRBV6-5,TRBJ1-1,CASSPGTGETEAFF
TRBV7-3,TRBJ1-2,CASSAGPDYGYTF
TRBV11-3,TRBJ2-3,CASSSGLAGTDTQYF